Sequencing of this TCR beta chain was carried out in a study of vaccination and CD4 T cells after COVID-19. Looking at the study overall: Of the convalescent patients, who were SARS-CoV-2 positive by nasal swab PCR, under 10 had mild and one severe disease.

As for this clonotype: Its antigen is not identified.

Treatment in this sample: approximately 10-day PBMC culture with coronavirus spike peptide pools or control peptides (ViraFEST assay). Peptide-pool expansion of antigen-specific T cells preceded TCR sequencing in ViraFEST. The Oncomine TCR Beta short-read assay was what sequenced the DNA obtained from cultured CD4+ T cells. TCRdb reprocessed the PCR reads with MiXCR, giving one entry per CDR3 protein. The sample has some 12,000 distinct CDR3 sequences, approximately 60% seen once. V was pared by 6 bases and J by 9 bases, with 14 bases of the junction left unmatched. The CDR3 length is 15 residues. CDR1 DFQATT and CDR2 SNEGSKA come from the germline V gene (reference sequence). Points from the study as a whole: Within the convalescent patients, a median around 90% of the SARS-CoV-2-reactive clones were ones that appeared only post-vaccination. The median number of SARS-CoV-2-reactive clonotypes increased from around 20 to 38, a change that did not reach significance.

The starting material was CD4+ T cells from blood, cultured in vitro, obtained before SARS-CoV-2 vaccination. The TCR was taken from a human donor who had recovered from COVID-19. The chain links TRBV20-1 to TRBJ1-6, with 7 bases aligning to TRBD1. The CDR3, as DNA: TGCAGTGCGATTGGACCAGGGGGAGTTAGTTCACCCCTCCACTTT. Protein sequence: CSAIGPGGVSSPLHF.